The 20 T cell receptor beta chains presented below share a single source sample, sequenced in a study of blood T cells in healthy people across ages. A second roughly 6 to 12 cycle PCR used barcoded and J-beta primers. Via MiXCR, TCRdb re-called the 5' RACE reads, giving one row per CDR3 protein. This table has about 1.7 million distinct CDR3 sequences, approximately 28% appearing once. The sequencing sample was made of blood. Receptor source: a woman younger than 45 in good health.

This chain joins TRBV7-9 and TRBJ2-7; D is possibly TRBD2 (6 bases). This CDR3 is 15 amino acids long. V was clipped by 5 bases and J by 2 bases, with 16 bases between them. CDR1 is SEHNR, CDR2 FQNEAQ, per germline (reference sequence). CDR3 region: CASSPVGSGPYEQYF. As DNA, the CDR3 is TGTGCCAGCAGCCCCGTAGGTAGCGGACCCTACGAGCAGTACTTC.

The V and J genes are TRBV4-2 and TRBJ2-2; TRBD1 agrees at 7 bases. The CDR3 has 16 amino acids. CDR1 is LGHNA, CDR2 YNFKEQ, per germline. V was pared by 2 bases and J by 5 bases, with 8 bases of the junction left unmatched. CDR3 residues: CASSQLDRALTGELFF. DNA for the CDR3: TGTGCCAGCAGCCAACTTGACAGGGCCCTGACCGGGGAGCTGTTTTTT.

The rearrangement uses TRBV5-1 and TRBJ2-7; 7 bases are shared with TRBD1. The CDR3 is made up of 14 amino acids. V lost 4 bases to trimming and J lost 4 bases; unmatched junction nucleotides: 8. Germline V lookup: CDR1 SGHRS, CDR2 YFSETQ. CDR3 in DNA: TGCGCCAGCAGCGTGATCCCGGGACAGTACGAGCAGTACTTC. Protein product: CASSVIPGQYEQYF.

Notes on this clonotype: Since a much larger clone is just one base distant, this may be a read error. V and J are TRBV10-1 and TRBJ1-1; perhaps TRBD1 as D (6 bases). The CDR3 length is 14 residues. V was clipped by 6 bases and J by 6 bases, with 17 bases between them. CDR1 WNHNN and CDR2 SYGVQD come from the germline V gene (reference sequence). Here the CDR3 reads CASRGAGHDAEAFF. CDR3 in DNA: TGCGCCAGCAGGGGGGCAGGTCACGACGCTGAAGCTTTCTTT.

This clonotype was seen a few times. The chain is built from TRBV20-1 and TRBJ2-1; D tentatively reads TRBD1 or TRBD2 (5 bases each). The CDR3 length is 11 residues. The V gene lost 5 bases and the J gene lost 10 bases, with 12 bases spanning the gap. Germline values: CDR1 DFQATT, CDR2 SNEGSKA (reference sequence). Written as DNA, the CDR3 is TGCAGTGCTGCCCTCGGGGACGAGCAGTTCTTC. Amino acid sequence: CSAALGDEQFF.

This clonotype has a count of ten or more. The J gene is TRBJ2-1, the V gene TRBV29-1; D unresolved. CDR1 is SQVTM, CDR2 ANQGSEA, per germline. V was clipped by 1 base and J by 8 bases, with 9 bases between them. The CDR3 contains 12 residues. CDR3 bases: TGCAGCGTTGAAGCAAGAGCAGATGAGCAGTTCTTC. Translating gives CSVEARADEQFF.

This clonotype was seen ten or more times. Written as DNA, the CDR3 is TGCGCCAGCAGCCCCCCACAGGGGGCCGTCTACGAGCAGTACTTC. It translates to CASSPPQGAVYEQYF. This chain uses TRBV4-1 with TRBJ2-7, with 9 bases that match TRBD1. The CDR3 sequence is 15 residues long. J was trimmed by 3 bases and V by 4 bases; bases with no gene match: 7. Germline V gene sequence: CDR1 MGHRA, CDR2 YSYEKL.

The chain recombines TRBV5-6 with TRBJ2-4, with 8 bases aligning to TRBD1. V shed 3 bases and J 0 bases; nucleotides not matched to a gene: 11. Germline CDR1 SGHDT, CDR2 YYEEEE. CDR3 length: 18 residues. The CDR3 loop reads CASSYWTGPRLAKNIQYF. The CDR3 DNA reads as TGTGCCAGCAGCTATTGGACAGGGCCTCGACTAGCCAAAAACATTCAGTACTTC.

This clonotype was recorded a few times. CDR3 sequence: CASSFGLAGPLQETQYF. CDR3 coding DNA: TGTGCCAGCAGCTTTGGTCTAGCGGGCCCTTTACAAGAGACCCAGTACTTC. The V call is TRBV11-2, the J call TRBJ2-5; 8 bases align to TRBD2. Germline loops: CDR1 SGHAT, CDR2 FQNNGV. This CDR3 contains 17 residues. V shed 3 bases and J 2 bases; nucleotides not matched to a gene: 11.

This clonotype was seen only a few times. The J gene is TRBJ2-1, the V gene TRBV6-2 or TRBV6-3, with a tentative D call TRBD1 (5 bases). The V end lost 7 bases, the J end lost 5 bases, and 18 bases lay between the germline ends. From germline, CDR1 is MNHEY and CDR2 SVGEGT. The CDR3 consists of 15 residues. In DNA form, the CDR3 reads TGTGCCAGCATCTCCCTGGGCAGGGCGAACAATGAGCAGTTCTTC. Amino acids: CASISLGRANNEQFF.

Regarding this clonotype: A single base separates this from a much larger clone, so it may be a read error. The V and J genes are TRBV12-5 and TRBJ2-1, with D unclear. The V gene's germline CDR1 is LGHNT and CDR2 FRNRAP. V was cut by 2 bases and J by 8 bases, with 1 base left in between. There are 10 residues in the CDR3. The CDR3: CASGLHEQFF. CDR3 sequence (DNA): TGTGCTAGTGGTTTGCATGAGCAGTTCTTC.

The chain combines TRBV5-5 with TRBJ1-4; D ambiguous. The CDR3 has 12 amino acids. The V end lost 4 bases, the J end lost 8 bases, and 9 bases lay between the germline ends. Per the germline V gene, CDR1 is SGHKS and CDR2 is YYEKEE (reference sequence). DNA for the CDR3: TGTGCCAGCAGCAGACAAAAGGAAAAACTGTTTTTT. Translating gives CASSRQKEKLFF.

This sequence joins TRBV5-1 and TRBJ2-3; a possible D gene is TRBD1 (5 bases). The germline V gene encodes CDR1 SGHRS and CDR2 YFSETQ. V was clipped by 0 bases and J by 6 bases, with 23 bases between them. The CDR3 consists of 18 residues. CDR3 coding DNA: TGCGCCAGCAGCTTGGTCCTAGGGAAGGGGTTCAACTCGGATACGCAGTATTTT. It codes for CASSLVLGKGFNSDTQYF.

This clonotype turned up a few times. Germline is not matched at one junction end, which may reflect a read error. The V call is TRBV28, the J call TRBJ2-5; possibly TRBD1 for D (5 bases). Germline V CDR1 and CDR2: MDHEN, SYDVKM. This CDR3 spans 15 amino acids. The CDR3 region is CASSSRQLGVREQDF. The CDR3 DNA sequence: TGTGCCAGCAGTTCCCGACAGCTAGGGGTGCGCGAGCAGGACTTC. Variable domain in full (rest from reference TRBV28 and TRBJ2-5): DVKVTQSSRYLVKRTGEKVFLECVQDMDHENMFWYRQDPGLGLRLIYFSYDVKMKEKGDIPEGYSVSREKKERFSLILESASTNQTSMYLCASSSRQLGVREQDFGPGTRLLVL.

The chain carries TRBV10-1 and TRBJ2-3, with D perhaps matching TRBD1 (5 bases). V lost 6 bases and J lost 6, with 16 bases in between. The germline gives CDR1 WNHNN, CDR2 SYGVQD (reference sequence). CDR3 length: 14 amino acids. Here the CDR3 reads CASRPDVSGDTQYF. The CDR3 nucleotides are TGCGCCAGCAGACCAGACGTCTCAGGGGATACGCAGTATTTT.

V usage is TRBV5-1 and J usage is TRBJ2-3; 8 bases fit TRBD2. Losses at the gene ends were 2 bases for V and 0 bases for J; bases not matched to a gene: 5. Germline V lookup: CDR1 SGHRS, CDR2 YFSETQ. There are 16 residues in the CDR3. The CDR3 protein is CASSFRTSSSTDTQYF. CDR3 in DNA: TGCGCCAGCAGCTTCCGGACTAGCTCGAGCACAGATACGCAGTATTTT.

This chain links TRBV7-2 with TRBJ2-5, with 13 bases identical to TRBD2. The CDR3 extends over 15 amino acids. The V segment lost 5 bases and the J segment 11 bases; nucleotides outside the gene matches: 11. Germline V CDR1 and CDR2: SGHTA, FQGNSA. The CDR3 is CASSPTLAGGKEQYF. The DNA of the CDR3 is TGTGCCAGCAGCCCTACACTAGCGGGGGGGAAAGAGCAGTACTTC.

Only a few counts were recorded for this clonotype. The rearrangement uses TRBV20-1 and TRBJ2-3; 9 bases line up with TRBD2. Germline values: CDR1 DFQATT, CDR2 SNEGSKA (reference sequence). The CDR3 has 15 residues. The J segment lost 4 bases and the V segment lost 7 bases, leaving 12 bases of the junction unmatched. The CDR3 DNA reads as TGCAGTGGGGCGTTGACTAGCGGATGGGCAGATACGCAGTATTTT. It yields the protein CSGALTSGWADTQYF.

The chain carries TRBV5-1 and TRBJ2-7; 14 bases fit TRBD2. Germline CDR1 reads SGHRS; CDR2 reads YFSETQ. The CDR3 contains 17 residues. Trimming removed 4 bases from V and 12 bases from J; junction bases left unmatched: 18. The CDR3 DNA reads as TGCGCCAGCAGCATATCCGGGACTAGCGGGGGTCAAGAGACCCGGTACTTC. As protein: CASSISGTSGGQETRYF.

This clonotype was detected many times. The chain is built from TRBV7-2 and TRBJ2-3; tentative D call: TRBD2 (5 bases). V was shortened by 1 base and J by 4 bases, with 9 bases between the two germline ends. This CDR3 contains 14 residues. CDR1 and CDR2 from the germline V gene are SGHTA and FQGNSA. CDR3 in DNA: TGTGCCAGCAGCTTAGTGGGAGTAGCAGATACGCAGTATTTT. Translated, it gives CASSLVGVADTQYF.